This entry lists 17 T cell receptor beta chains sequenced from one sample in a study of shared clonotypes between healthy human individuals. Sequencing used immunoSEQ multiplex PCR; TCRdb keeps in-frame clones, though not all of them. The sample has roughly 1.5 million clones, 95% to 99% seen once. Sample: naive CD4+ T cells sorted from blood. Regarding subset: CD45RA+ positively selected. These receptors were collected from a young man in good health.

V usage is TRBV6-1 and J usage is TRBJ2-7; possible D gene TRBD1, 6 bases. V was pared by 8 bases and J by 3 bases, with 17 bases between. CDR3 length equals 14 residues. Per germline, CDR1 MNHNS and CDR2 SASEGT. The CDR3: CASGEQGYRYEQYF. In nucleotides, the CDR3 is TGTGCCAGCGGGGAGCAGGGGTACCGCTACGAGCAGTACTTC.

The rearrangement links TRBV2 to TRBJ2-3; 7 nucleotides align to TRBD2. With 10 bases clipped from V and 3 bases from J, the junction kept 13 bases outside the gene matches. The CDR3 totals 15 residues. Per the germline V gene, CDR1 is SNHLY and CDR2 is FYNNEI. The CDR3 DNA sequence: TGTGCCATTCTCCGGGCGGGAGACAGAACAGATACGCAGTATTTT. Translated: CAILRAGDRTDTQYF.

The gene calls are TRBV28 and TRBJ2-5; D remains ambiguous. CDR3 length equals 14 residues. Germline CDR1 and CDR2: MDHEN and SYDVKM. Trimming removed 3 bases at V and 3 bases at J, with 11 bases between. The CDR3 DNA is TGTGCCAGCAGTTTGTTGGGCGGAAAAGAGACCCAGTACTTC. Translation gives CASSLLGGKETQYF.

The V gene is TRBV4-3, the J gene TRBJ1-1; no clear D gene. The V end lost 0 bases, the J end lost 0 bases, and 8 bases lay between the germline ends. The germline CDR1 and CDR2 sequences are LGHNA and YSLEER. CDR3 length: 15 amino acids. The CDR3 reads CASSQDYGMNTEAFF. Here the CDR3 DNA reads TGCGCCAGCAGCCAAGATTACGGCATGAACACTGAAGCTTTCTTT.

The CDR3 DNA is TGCGCCAGCAGCTTGACCCGGGACAGGGCCTACGAGCAGTACTTC. Translated: CASSLTRDRAYEQYF. The V gene is TRBV5-1, the J gene TRBJ2-7; the match to TRBD1 covers 9 bases. The CDR3 has 15 amino acids. Germline assignment: CDR1 SGHRS and CDR2 YFSETQ. V was clipped by 1 base and J by 2 bases; unmatched bases: 4.

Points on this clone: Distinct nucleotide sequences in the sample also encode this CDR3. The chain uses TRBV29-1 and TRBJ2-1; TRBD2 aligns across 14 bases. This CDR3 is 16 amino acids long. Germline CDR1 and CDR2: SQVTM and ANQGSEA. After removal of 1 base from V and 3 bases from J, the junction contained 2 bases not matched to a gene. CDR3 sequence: CSVEGGLAGGYNEQFF. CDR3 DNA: TGCAGCGTTGAAGGCGGACTAGCGGGAGGCTACAATGAGCAGTTCTTC.

CDR3: CSVGHRQARYEQYF. As DNA, the CDR3 is TGCAGCGTTGGCCACAGACAGGCCCGATACGAGCAGTACTTC. The genes are TRBV29-1 and TRBJ2-7; maybe TRBD1 (6 bases). V was pared by 4 bases and J by 4 bases, with 17 bases between. In germline, CDR1 is SQVTM, CDR2 ANQGSEA. The CDR3 runs 14 residues.

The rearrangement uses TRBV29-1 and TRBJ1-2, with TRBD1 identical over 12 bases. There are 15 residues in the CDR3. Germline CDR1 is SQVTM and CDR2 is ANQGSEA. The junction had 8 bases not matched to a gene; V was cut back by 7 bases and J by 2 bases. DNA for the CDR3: TGCAGCGCCGGGACAGGGGGCGCCCCGAACTATGGCTACACCTTC. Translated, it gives CSAGTGGAPNYGYTF. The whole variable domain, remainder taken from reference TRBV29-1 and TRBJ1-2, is SAVISQKPSRDICQRGTSLTIQCQVDSQVTMMFWYRQQPGQSLTLIATANQGSEATYESGFVIDKFPISRPNLTFSTLTVSNMSPEDSSIYLCSAGTGGAPNYGYTFGSGTRLTVV.

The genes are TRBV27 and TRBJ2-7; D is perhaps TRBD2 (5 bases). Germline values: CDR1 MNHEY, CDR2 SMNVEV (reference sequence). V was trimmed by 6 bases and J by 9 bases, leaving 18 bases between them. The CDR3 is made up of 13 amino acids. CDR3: CASSRWGERGQYF. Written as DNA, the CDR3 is TGTGCCAGCAGCAGGTGGGGAGAACGGGGGCAGTACTTC.

The CDR3 sequence: CASSRGAYQETQYF. The CDR3 DNA is TGTGCCAGCAGCCGCGGCGCGTACCAAGAGACCCAGTACTTC. The J gene is TRBJ2-5, the V gene TRBV7-6; D is undetermined. Germline CDR1 is SGHVS and CDR2 is FNYEAQ. V lost 5 bases, J lost 0 bases, and 10 bases lay in between. This CDR3 comprises 14 residues.

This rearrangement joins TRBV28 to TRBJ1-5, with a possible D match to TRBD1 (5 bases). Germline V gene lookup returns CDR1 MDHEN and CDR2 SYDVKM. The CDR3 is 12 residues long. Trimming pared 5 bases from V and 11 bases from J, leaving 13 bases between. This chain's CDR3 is CASSPLGGSQHF. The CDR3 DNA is TGTGCCAGCAGTCCACTCGGGGGGTCCCAGCATTTT.

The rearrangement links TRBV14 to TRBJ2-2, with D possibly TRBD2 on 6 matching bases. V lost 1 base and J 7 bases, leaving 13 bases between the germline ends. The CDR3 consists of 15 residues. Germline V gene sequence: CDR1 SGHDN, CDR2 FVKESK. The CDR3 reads CASSQAQAGIGELFF. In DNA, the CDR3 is TGTGCCAGCAGCCAAGCTCAGGCGGGGATCGGGGAGCTGTTTTTT.

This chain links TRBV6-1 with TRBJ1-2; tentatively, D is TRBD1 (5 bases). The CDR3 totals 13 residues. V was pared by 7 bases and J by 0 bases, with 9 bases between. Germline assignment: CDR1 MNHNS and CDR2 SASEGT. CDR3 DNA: TGTGCCAGCACCCACAGGTCTAACTATGGCTACACCTTC. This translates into CASTHRSNYGYTF.

CDR3 in amino acids: CASSRGLAGYHSYEQYF. CDR3 coding DNA: TGTGCCAGCAGCCGAGGACTAGCGGGATACCACTCCTACGAGCAGTACTTC. The chain combines TRBV14 with TRBJ2-7; 12 positions match TRBD2. This CDR3 has 17 amino acids. Germline V gene sequence: CDR1 SGHDN, CDR2 FVKESK. After removal of 4 bases from V and 0 bases from J, the junction contained 7 bases not matched to a gene.

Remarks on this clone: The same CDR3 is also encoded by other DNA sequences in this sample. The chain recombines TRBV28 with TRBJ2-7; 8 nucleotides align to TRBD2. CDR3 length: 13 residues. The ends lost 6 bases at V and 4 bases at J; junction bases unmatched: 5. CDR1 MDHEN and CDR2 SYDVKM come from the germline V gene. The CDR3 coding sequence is TGTGCCAGCAGGGGGACGGGAGGGTACGAGCAGTACTTC. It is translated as CASRGTGGYEQYF.

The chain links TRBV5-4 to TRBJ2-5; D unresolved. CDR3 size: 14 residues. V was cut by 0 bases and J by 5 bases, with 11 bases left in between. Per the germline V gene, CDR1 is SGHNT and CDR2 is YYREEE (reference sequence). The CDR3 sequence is CASSLASRKETQYF. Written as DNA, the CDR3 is TGTGCCAGCAGCTTGGCCTCTCGGAAGGAGACCCAGTACTTC.

CDR3 protein: CASIRTGGTDTQYF. In DNA, the CDR3 is TGTGCCAGCATAAGGACAGGGGGCACAGATACGCAGTATTTT. V and J are TRBV2 and TRBJ2-3; 9 bases fit TRBD1. The CDR3 runs to 14 residues. J gave up 1 base and V 7 bases, and 3 bases lay outside the gene matches. Germline CDR1 SNHLY, CDR2 FYNNEI.